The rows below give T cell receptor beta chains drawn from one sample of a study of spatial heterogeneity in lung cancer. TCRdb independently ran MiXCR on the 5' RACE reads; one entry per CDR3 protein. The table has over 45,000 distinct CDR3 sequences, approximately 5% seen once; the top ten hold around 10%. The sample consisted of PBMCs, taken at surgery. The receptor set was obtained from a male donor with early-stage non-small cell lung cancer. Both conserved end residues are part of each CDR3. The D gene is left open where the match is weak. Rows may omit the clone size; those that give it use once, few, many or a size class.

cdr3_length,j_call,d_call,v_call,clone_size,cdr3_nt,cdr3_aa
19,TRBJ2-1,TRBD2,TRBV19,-,TGTGCCAGTAGTTTTCGGACTAGCGGGAGAGGCCGGAATTACAATGAGCAGTTCTTC,CASSFRTSGRGRNYNEQFF
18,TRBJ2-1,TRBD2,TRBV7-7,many,TGTGCTAGCAGCTTAGAGGTCCGGGCTAGCGGGAATACCGGTGAGCAGTTCTTC,CASSLEVRASGNTGEQFF
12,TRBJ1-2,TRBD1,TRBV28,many,TGTGCCACTTCGCCTGGGACAGCCGGCTACACCTTC,CATSPGTAGYTF
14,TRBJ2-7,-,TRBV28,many,TGTGCCAGCAGTTGGGCAGGACTGGGGAACGAGCAGTACTTC,CASSWAGLGNEQYF
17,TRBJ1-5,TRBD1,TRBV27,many,TGTGCCAGCAGTCCACAGACGACAGGGCCCAGCAATCAGCCCCAGCATTTT,CASSPQTTGPSNQPQHF
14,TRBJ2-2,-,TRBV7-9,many,TGTGCCAGCAGCTTCTCGGGCAGGGGCGGGGAGCTGTTTTTT,CASSFSGRGGELFF
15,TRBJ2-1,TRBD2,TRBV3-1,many,TGTGCCAGCAGCCATAGCGGGAGCGGGGACAATGAGCAGTTCTTC,CASSHSGSGDNEQFF
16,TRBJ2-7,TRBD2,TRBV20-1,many,TGCAGTGCTAGAGATGGGTCGACTAGCGGTACCTACGAGCAGTACTTC,CSARDGSTSGTYEQYF
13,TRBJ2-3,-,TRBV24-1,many,TGTGCCACCAGTGATTTGAAGGAAGATACGCAGTATTTT,CATSDLKEDTQYF
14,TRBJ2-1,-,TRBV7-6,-,TGTGCCAGCAGCCTAGCGACTCTCTACAATGAGCAGTTCTTC,CASSLATLYNEQFF
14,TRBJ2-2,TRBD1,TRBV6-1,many,TGTGCCAACCGGGACAGAGTGAACACCGGGGAGCTGTTTTTT,CANRDRVNTGELFF
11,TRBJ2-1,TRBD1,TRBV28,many,TGTGCCAGCAGTAGGGACAGGGGAGGAGTCTTC,CASSRDRGGVF
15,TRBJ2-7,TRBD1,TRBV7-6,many,TGTGCCAGCAGCTTATTCCGAGACAGGGGTCGCGAGCAGTACTTC,CASSLFRDRGREQYF
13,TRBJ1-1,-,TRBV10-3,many,TGTGCCATCCGGGAGGGGATGAACACTGAAGCTTTCTTT,CAIREGMNTEAFF
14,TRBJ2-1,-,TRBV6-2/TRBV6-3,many,TGTGCCAGCAGCCGAACCGGGATACGAAATGAGCAGTTCTTC,CASSRTGIRNEQFF
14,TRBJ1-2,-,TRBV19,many,TGTGCCAGTAGTCCTTCCCTTGGAATATATGGCTACACCTTC,CASSPSLGIYGYTF
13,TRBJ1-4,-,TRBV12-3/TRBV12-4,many,TGTGCCAGCAGTTTGGTGTCCGAAGAAAAACTGTTTTTT,CASSLVSEEKLFF
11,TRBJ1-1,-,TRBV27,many,TGTGCCAGCAGTTTTGGGACTGAAGCTTTCTTT,CASSFGTEAFF
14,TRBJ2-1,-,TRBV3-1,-,TGTGCCAGCAGCCAAGGATTGGATTTCGATGAGCAGTTCTTC,CASSQGLDFDEQFF